This is a list of T cell receptor beta chains from one sample in a study of cytotoxic CD8 clonotypes in ibrutinib-treated CLL. Profiled with immunoSEQ multiplex PCR; TCRdb holds only in-frame clones, not every one. The sample lists 15,000 or so clones; about 64% were seen once. The sample here was PBMCs, taken before ibrutinib treatment. Every receptor here comes from a human donor with chronic lymphocytic leukemia. The CDR3 runs from the conserved cysteine through the conserved F or W.

j_gene	v_gene	CDR3aa
TRBJ1-4	TRBV5-4	CASSLGGQGKANEKLFF
TRBJ2-7	TRBV9	CASSVGGEQYF
TRBJ2-1	TRBV27	CASTGQGSYNEQFF
TRBJ2-6	TRBV25-1	CASSAGTGISGANVLTF
TRBJ2-1	TRBV5-5	CASSLSGGLGNEQFF
TRBJ2-1	TRBV27	CASSFIQDNEQFF
TRBJ1-4	TRBV9	CASSRTRGAANEKLFF
TRBJ2-1	TRBV29-1	CSVAGGVTNEQFF
TRBJ1-5	TRBV18	CASSSGQRNQPQHF
TRBJ1-1	TRBV5-1	CASSLGGVGNTEAFF
TRBJ2-1	TRBV6-5	CASRLTGGGEQFF
TRBJ2-1	TRBV7-9	CASRFDRGNEQFF
TRBJ2-5	TRBV5-6	CASSPATGVETQYF
TRBJ2-1	TRBV27	CASREDWRSYNEQFF
TRBJ1-1	TRBV19	CASGYRVNTEAFF
TRBJ1-3	TRBV19	CASSLPWGQVSGNTIYF
TRBJ1-4	TRBV2	CASSEGPATNEKLFF
TRBJ2-1	TRBV7-6	CASSPLGQGLTYNEQFF
TRBJ1-3	TRBV11-2	CASSLDPGAGNTIYF
TRBJ2-5	TRBV6-6	CASLNSGGEETQYF
TRBJ2-1	TRBV5-1	CASNDPQGALNEQFF
TRBJ1-1	TRBV5-4	CASSRDRGGDTEAFF
TRBJ2-5	TRBV4-1	CASSQAPRLSQETQYF
TRBJ2-7	TRBV29-1	CSVVVQLSYEQYF
TRBJ2-6	TRBV9	CASSPGTGMSSGANVLTF
TRBJ2-5	TRBV18	CASSLTGGLSETQYF
TRBJ1-2	TRBV10-2	CASSELTGANYGYTF
TRBJ1-1	TRBV7-5	CARRQDRGPTEAFF
TRBJ1-2	TRBV5-4	CASSLGGTDGYTF
TRBJ1-2	TRBV30	CAWSVEMWLGEPRGYGYTF
TRBJ2-5	TRBV7-9	CASSPPRAHQETQYF
TRBJ2-7	TRBV15	CATSRVAGTYEQYF
TRBJ1-2	TRBV5-5	CASSPVQENYGYTF
TRBJ1-6	TRBV5-1	CASSPGLEGSPLHF
TRBJ2-1	TRBV5-1	CASSLGSGGSLYNEQFF
TRBJ2-6	TRBV7-6	CASSSDISGANVLTF
TRBJ2-3	TRBV7-6	CASSPAPSTDTQYF
TRBJ1-3	TRBV27	CASRTGDTIYF
TRBJ2-3	TRBV25-1	CASSLDRGRMGGDTQYF